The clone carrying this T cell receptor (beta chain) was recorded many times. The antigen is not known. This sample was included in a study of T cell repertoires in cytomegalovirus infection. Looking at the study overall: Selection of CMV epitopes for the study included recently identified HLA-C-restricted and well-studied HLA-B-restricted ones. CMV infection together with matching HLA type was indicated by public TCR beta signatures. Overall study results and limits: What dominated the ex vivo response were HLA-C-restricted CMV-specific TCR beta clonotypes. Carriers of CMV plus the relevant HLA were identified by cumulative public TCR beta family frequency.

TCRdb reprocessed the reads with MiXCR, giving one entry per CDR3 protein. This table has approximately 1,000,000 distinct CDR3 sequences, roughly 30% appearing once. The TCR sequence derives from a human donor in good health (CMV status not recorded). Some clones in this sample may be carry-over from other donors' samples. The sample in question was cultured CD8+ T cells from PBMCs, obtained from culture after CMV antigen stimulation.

DNA of the CDR3: TGTGCCAGCAGTTACTCGAGTGACAGGTTCTCGGGTGAGCAGTTCTTC. Its translation is CASSYSSDRFSGEQFF. The rearrangement links TRBV6-5 to TRBJ2-1; TRBD1 might be the D (6 bases). This CDR3 spans 16 amino acids. Trimming took off 0 bases at V and 9 bases at J, with 18 bases between the two ends. CDR1 MNHEY and CDR2 SVGAGI come from the germline V gene.